This entry lists 9 T cell receptor beta chains sequenced from one sample in a study of T cells in Graves' hyperthyroidism and ophthalmopathy. RNA transcripts provided the source from which TCR beta CDR3 regions were amplified. In the first-round RT-PCR of the TCR CDR3, the HTBI primer set was used. A single record per CDR3 protein comes from TCRdb applying MiXCR to the multiplex PCR reads. This table holds a few hundred thousand distinct CDR3 sequences, about 14% found once. Sequenced sample: blood. The origin of the receptors is a woman aged 25-40 years with Graves' ophthalmopathy.

Notes on this clonotype: One base away lies a much larger clone, so this may be a sequencing read error. The chain couples TRBV28 to TRBJ1-1, with D possibly being TRBD1 (6 bases). Germline assignment: CDR1 MDHEN and CDR2 SYDVKM. The length of the CDR3 is 15 residues. The CDR3 sequence is CSSIIGGLTNTEAFF. The CDR3 DNA is TGTTCCAGCATCATAGGGGGACTCACGAACACTGAAGCTTTCTTT.

This clonotype was recorded many times. V and J are TRBV5-1 and TRBJ1-1, with 8 bases lining up with TRBD1. The germline CDR1 and CDR2 sequences are SGHRS and YFSETQ. The CDR3 spans 16 residues. V shed 5 bases and J 1 base; nucleotides not matched to a gene: 10. CDR3 DNA sequence: TGCGCCAGCAGTCGGGAAATTGGACAGGGGAACACTGAAGCTTTCTTT. It is translated as CASSREIGQGNTEAFF.

This clonotype was observed a handful of times. This chain uses TRBV24-1 with TRBJ1-5; D gene uncertain. There are 13 residues in the CDR3. The germline gives CDR1 KGHDR, CDR2 SFDVKD. V was shortened by 8 bases and J by 6 bases, with 13 bases between the two germline ends. The CDR3 loop is CATNTRAGQPQHF. The CDR3 coding sequence is TGTGCCACCAATACGAGGGCTGGTCAGCCCCAGCATTTT.

In this sample, this clonotype turned up many times. The CDR3 sequence: CAISDDRKYQPQHF. CDR3 bases: TGTGCCATCAGTGACGACAGAAAATATCAGCCCCAGCATTTT. The chain combines TRBV10-3 with TRBJ1-5; D is perhaps TRBD1 (5 bases). The CDR3 is 14 residues long. Trimming shortened V by 3 bases and J by 5 bases, and 11 bases separated the two germline ends. Germline V gene data show CDR1 as ENHRY and CDR2 as SYGVKD.

The V and J genes are TRBV28 and TRBJ1-2; D is ambiguous. Germline CDR1 is MDHEN and CDR2 is SYDVKM. With 3 bases removed from V and 5 bases from J, the gap between germline ends came to 10 bases. CDR3 length equals 13 residues. CDR3 nucleotide sequence: TGTGCCAGCAGTTTCAATATCCCGTATGGCTACACCTTC. This encodes CASSFNIPYGYTF.

The rearrangement links TRBV9 to TRBJ2-3; D possibly corresponds to TRBD1 (5 bases). The V end was cut by 3 bases, the J end by 1 base, with 12 bases between. The CDR3 loop spans 15 amino acids. Germline CDR1 SGDLS, CDR2 YYNGEE. In DNA form, the CDR3 reads TGTGCCAGCAGCGCCGATCTGACAGGCACAGATACGCAGTATTTT. Translation: CASSADLTGTDTQYF.

Comment on this clonotype: A much larger clone differs from this one at a single base, so this may be a read error. The chain's CDR3 is CASSEPPGRGDGYTF. The CDR3 DNA reads TGTGCCAGCAGTGAGCCCCCAGGGAGGGGAGACGGCTACACCTTC. J is TRBJ1-2 and V is TRBV24-1; tentative D call: TRBD1 (5 bases). Per germline, CDR1 KGHDR and CDR2 SFDVKD. This CDR3 comprises 15 residues.

This clonotype was seen at least ten times. This chain joins TRBV11-2 and TRBJ2-2; no reliable D call. V shed 4 bases and J shed 8 bases, with 20 bases lying between them. The CDR3 consists of 16 residues. Germline CDR1 SGHAT, CDR2 FQNNGV. The CDR3 is CASSSEITKISGELFF. Here the CDR3 DNA reads TGTGCCAGCAGCTCAGAGATAACGAAAATCTCGGGGGAGCTGTTTTTT. Supplemented by reference TRBV11-2 and TRBJ2-2, the full variable domain reads EAGVAQSPRYKIIEKRQSVAFWCNPISGHATLYWYQQILGQGPKLLIQFQNNGVVDDSQLPKDRFSAERLKGVDSTLKIQPAKLEDSAVYLCASSSEITKISGELFFGEGSRLTVL.

This clonotype was seen repeatedly, ten times or more. This sequence joins TRBV10-2 and TRBJ1-1, with D perhaps matching TRBD1 (6 bases). Trimming took off 5 bases at V and 2 bases at J, with 12 bases between the two ends. The CDR3 extends over 14 amino acids. CDR1 WSHSY and CDR2 SAAADI come from the germline V gene. The CDR3 sequence is CASSTQGGNTEAFF. CDR3 nucleotides: TGCGCCAGCAGTACACAGGGAGGTAACACTGAAGCTTTCTTT.